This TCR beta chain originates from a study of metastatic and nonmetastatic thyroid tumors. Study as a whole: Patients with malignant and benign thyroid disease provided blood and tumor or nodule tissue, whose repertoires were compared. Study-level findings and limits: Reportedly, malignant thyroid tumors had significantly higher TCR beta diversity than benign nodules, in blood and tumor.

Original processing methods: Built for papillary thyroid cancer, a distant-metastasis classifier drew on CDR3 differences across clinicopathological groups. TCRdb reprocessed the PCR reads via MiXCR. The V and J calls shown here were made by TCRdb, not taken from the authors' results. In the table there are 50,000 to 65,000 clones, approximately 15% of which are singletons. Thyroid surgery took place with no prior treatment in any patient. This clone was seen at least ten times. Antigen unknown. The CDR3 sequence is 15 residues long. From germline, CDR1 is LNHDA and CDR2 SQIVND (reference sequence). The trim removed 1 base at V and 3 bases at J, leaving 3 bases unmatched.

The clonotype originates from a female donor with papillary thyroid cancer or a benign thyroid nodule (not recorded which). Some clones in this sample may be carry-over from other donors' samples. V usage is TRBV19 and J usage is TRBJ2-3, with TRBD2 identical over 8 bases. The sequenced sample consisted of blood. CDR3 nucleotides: TGTGCCAGTAGTATAGCCGGGAGGGCGACAGATACGCAGTATTTT. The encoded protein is CASSIAGRATDTQYF.